What follows are 20 T cell receptor beta chains derived from one specimen sequenced in a study of vaccination and CD4 T cells after COVID-19. Cultured CD4+ T cell DNA was sequenced using the Oncomine TCR Beta short-read assay. TCRdb re-called the PCR reads with MiXCR, one entry per CDR3 protein. The data contain under 20,000 distinct CDR3 sequences, approximately 22% of them singletons. Their antigens are not known. The treatment here: approximately nine-day PBMC culture with coronavirus spike peptide pools or control peptides (ViraFEST assay). The sample was cultured CD4+ T cells from blood. These receptors were obtained from a human donor with COVID-19.

Within the sample, this clonotype is medium-sized (0.01 to 0.1%). V gene TRBV20-1 combines with J gene TRBJ1-6; 11 bases match TRBD1. Germline CDR1 DFQATT, CDR2 SNEGSKA (reference sequence). CDR3 length: 18 residues. Trimming took 6 bases from V and 5 from J; bases not matched to a gene: 15. For the CDR3, the DNA is TGCAGTGCCCCACCGGGACAGGGGGGGCCTCGAGATAATTCACCCCTCCACTTT. It translates to CSAPPGQGGPRDNSPLHF.

This chain uses TRBV7-2 with TRBJ2-1, with 10 bases fitting TRBD2. This CDR3 is built from 15 residues. The V gene end was trimmed by 1 base and the J gene end by 7 bases; junction bases not matched to a gene: 4. Germline CDR1 is SGHTA and CDR2 is FQGNSA. CDR3 in DNA: TGTGCCAGCAGCTTAGGTAGCGGGGGGCGGAATGAGCAGTTCTTC. Protein product: CASSLGSGGRNEQFF.

This rearrangement joins TRBV2 to TRBJ2-2; 9 nucleotides match TRBD2. The germline gives CDR1 SNHLY, CDR2 FYNNEI. With V trimmed by 4 bases and J by 7 bases, 7 bases remained unmatched. The CDR3 runs to 15 residues. For the CDR3, the DNA is TGTGCCAGCAGTGTCCTAGCGGGACGTGGCGGGGAGCTGTTTTTT. Its protein product is CASSVLAGRGGELFF.

This clonotype was found a few times. The J gene is TRBJ2-5, the V gene TRBV7-2, with unresolved D. The V end was cut by 4 bases, the J end by 9 bases, with 9 bases between. This CDR3 contains 11 residues. Germline V gene lookup returns CDR1 SGHTA and CDR2 FQGNSA. The DNA for the CDR3 is TGTGCCAGCAGCTCCTTGAGTTCCCAGTACTTC. Amino acids: CASSSLSSQYF.

This clonotype has just a few counts. The chain joins TRBV28 to TRBJ1-5; D remains unclear. V shed 10 bases and J shed 0 bases, with 7 bases lying between them. This CDR3 region has 12 residues. Germline V gene sequence: CDR1 MDHEN, CDR2 SYDVKM. The CDR3, as DNA: TGTGCCACCGGGCCTAGCAATCAGCCCCAGCATTTT. It specifies CATGPSNQPQHF.

The gene calls are TRBV12-3 or TRBV12-4 and TRBJ2-5; a weak D match, TRBD1 (7 bases). Trimming took 2 bases from V and 4 from J, leaving 11 bases between them. The CDR3 extends over 14 amino acids. This chain's CDR3 is CASSLSQGGETQYF. CDR3 nucleotide sequence: TGTGCCAGCAGTTTATCCCAGGGGGGAGAGACCCAGTACTTC.

The V call is TRBV7-6, the J call TRBJ1-5, with D possibly being TRBD1 (5 bases). With 5 bases removed from V and 11 bases from J, the gap between germline ends came to 19 bases. The CDR3 loop spans 14 amino acids. The germline V gene encodes CDR1 SGHVS and CDR2 FNYEAQ. Written as DNA, the CDR3 is TGTGCCAGCAGCCCCCGCTACCGGACATTATCCCAGCATTTT. Its protein is CASSPRYRTLSQHF.

This clonotype has just a few counts. The CDR3 bases are TGTGCCAGCAGCATGGGACAGCTTAACTATGGCTACACCTTC. Translated: CASSMGQLNYGYTF. The V call is TRBV7-8, the J call TRBJ1-2; 7 bases map to TRBD1. With 5 bases clipped from V and 1 base from J, the junction kept 4 bases outside the gene matches. Germline-derived CDR1 and CDR2 are SGHVS and FQNEAQ. CDR3 length equals 14 residues.

The chain carries TRBV5-1 and TRBJ2-4; either TRBD1 or TRBD2 may fit D (5 bases each). V lost 4 bases, J lost 0 bases, and 11 bases lay in between. CDR3 length equals 15 residues. Germline-derived CDR1 and CDR2 are SGHRS and YFSETQ. CDR3 coding DNA: TGCGCCAGCAGCGCCGGGACGGCAGCCAAAAACATTCAGTACTTC. Its protein is CASSAGTAAKNIQYF.

The table lists this clonotype with a few counts. This chain connects TRBV5-8 to TRBJ2-2; D is unresolved. Per germline, CDR1 SGHTS and CDR2 YDEGEE. Trimming stripped 1 base from V and 6 bases from J, with 22 bases between. CDR3 length: 18 amino acids. The CDR3 nucleotides are TGTGCCAGCAGCTTGAACCTTAGAAGCCTGGGGTTTTCCGGGGAGCTGTTTTTT. Its translation: CASSLNLRSLGFSGELFF.

The chain combines TRBV2 with TRBJ1-1; D is perhaps TRBD1 (6 bases). The V gene's germline CDR1 is SNHLY and CDR2 FYNNEI. The CDR3 consists of 14 residues. V lost 7 bases and J 4 bases, leaving 16 bases between the germline ends. CDR3 amino acids: CASTQLGAGTEAFF. The CDR3 coding sequence is TGTGCCAGCACCCAACTGGGGGCGGGCACTGAAGCTTTCTTT.

This clonotype was seen more than once but under ten times. Written as DNA, the CDR3 is TGTGCCAGTAGTATCGGCGGCTCGGAAGCCTACGAGCAGTACTTC. Protein sequence: CASSIGGSEAYEQYF. The chain combines TRBV19 with TRBJ2-7; no clear D gene. Germline V CDR1 and CDR2: LNHDA, SQIVND (reference sequence). Trimming removed 3 bases at V and 2 bases at J, with 14 bases between. This CDR3 has 15 amino acids.

The V call is TRBV2, the J call TRBJ1-1; 9 bases fit TRBD1. Germline V gene sequence: CDR1 SNHLY, CDR2 FYNNEI. This CDR3 is 15 amino acids long. With V trimmed by 9 bases and J by 4 bases, 12 bases remained unmatched. This CDR3 is CARPHRGQYLTEAFF. The CDR3 DNA sequence: TGTGCCAGGCCCCACAGGGGGCAGTACCTCACTGAAGCTTTCTTT.

The chain combines TRBV5-1 with TRBJ2-3; no reliable D call. The CDR3 runs to 14 residues. V lost 3 bases and J lost 0, with 8 bases in between. The germline V gene has CDR1 SGHRS and CDR2 YFSETQ. In nucleotides, the CDR3 is TGCGCCAGCAGCTCCCTCACTAGCACAGATACGCAGTATTTT. Its translation: CASSSLTSTDTQYF.

The chain joins TRBV10-2 to TRBJ1-2; TRBD1 agrees at 9 bases. This CDR3 contains 17 residues. Germline-derived CDR1 and CDR2 are WSHSY and SAAADI. Trimming removed 10 bases from V and 4 bases from J; junction bases left unmatched: 19. The CDR3: CATTRGTGQGTSYGYTF. CDR3 sequence (DNA): TGCGCCACCACAAGGGGAACCGGACAGGGGACGAGCTATGGCTACACCTTC.

This clonotype was counted between two and nine times. The chain combines TRBV23-1 with TRBJ1-6; unclear D gene. TRBV23-1 belongs to the ORF category, with a function that is uncertain. V was clipped by 4 bases and J by 12 bases, with 4 bases between them. This CDR3 comprises 10 residues. CDR3: CASSRRPLHF. CDR3 bases: TGCGCCAGCAGTCGCAGACCCCTCCACTTT.

The CDR3 is CSAREDRGKETQYF. CDR3 bases: TGCAGTGCTAGAGAAGACAGGGGGAAAGAGACCCAGTACTTC. This sequence joins TRBV20-1 and TRBJ2-5; TRBD1 agrees at 9 bases. Germline V CDR1 and CDR2: DFQATT, SNEGSKA (reference sequence). With 0 bases clipped from V and 3 bases from J, the junction kept 2 bases outside the gene matches. The CDR3 loop spans 14 amino acids.

This clonotype appeared a few times. J is TRBJ2-7 and V is TRBV28; D is undetermined. The CDR3 consists of 12 residues. Trimming shortened V by 5 bases and J by 4 bases, and 9 bases separated the two germline ends. Germline CDR1 is MDHEN and CDR2 is SYDVKM. DNA for the CDR3: TGTGCCAGCAGTCCCCCCCTTTACGAGCAGTACTTC. Its translation: CASSPPLYEQYF.

Only a few counts were recorded for this clonotype. The chain links TRBV6-2 or TRBV6-3 to TRBJ2-7; D gene unclear. In germline, CDR1 is MNHEY, CDR2 SVGEGT. Trimming left V 10 bases short and J 0 bases short, with 16 bases between. CDR3 size: 14 residues. Written as DNA, the CDR3 is TGTGCCACCCAGTTAGGTATGCCCTCCTACGAGCAGTACTTC. It yields the protein CATQLGMPSYEQYF.

The J gene is TRBJ2-7, the V gene TRBV7-9, with TRBD1 as a possible D gene (7 bases). The germline gives CDR1 SEHNR, CDR2 FQNEAQ (reference sequence). The CDR3 extends over 16 amino acids. Trimming removed 4 bases at V and 2 bases at J, with 18 bases between. CDR3 in amino acids: CASSWSRGATTYEQYF. CDR3 nucleotide sequence: TGTGCCAGCAGCTGGAGCAGGGGGGCAACGACCTACGAGCAGTACTTC.